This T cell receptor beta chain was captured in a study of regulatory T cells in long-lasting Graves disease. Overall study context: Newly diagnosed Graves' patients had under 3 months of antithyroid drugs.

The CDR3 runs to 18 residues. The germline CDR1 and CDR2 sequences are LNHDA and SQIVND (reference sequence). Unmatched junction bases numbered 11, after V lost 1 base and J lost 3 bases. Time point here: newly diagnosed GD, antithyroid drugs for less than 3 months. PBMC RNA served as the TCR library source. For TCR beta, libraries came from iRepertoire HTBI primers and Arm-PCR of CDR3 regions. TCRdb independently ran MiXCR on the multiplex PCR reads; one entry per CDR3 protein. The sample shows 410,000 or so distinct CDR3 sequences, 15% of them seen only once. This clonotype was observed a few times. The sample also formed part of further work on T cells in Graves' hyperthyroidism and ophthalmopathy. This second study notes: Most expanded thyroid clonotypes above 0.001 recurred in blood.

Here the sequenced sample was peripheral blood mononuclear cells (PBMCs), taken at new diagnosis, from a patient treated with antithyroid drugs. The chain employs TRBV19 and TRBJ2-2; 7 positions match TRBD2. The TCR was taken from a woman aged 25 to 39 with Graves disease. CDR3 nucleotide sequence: TGTGCCAGTAGTATAGGAGGGCCGGGAGGCCTCTACACCGGGGAGCTGTTTTTT. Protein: CASSIGGPGGLYTGELFF. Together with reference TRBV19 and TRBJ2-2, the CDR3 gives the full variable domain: DGGITQSPKYLFRKEGQNVTLSCEQNLNHDAMYWYRQDPGQGLRLIYYSQIVNDFQKGDIAEGYSVSREKKESFPLTVTSAQKNPTAFYLCASSIGGPGGLYTGELFFGEGSRLTVL.